This T cell receptor (beta chain) is drawn from a study of human T cells and chemical hapten exposure. The study's library attached unique molecular identifiers to single cDNA molecules. Each CDR3 protein is one row after TCRdb ran MiXCR on the RACE reads. The profile covers 70,000 or so distinct CDR3 sequences, with roughly 11% appearing a single time and about 1.5% taken by the ten largest. Time point reported: patch test 3, about 24 weeks after DPC sensitization. Regarding treatment: therapeutic diphenylcyclopropenone sensitization with weekly scalp DPC. This specimen consisted of whole blood, obtained in connection with sensitization to the hapten diphenylcyclopropenone (DPC). The receptor was derived from a woman between 45 and 65 years old with alopecia areata. Some clones in this sample may be carry-over from other donors' samples.

For the CDR3, the DNA is TGTGCCAGCAGTTCCTCTACAGGGGACGGGGTGAACACTGAAGCTTTCTTT. Amino acid sequence: CASSSSTGDGVNTEAFF. The chain has TRBV12-3 or TRBV12-4 and TRBJ1-1; 7 bases fit TRBD1. The junction had 11 bases not matched to a gene; V was cut back by 4 bases and J by 0 bases. This CDR3 has 17 amino acids.